The 20 T cell receptor beta chains reported below all come from one sample, sequenced in a study of blood T cells in healthy people across ages. Through a sample-barcoded 5' primer and a J-beta primer mix, a second PCR was run for 7 to 11 cycles. TCRdb analysed the 5' RACE reads with MiXCR anew, one entry per CDR3 protein. The sample contains about 1,400,000 distinct CDR3 sequences, approximately 42% of which appear only once. Sequenced input: blood. These receptors were collected from a woman under 30 in good health.

As concerns this clonotype: An end of the junction differs from the germline gene, which may be a read error. The rearrangement uses TRBV7-2 and TRBJ1-2, with a possible D match to TRBD1 (6 bases). CDR1 and CDR2 (germline): SGHTA, FQGNSA. This CDR3 has 15 amino acids. The CDR3 region has the DNA TGTGCCAACAGCTTAGGGGGGGGAAGTTTACATGGCTACACCTTC. Amino acids: CANSLGGGSLHGYTF. The full variable domain, with the rest looked up from reference TRBV7-2 and TRBJ1-2, is GAGVSQSPSNKVTEKGKDVELRCDPISGHTALYWYRQSLGQGLEFLIYFQGNSAPDKSGLPSDRFSAERTGGSVSTLTIQRTQQEDSAVYLCANSLGGGSLHGYTFGSGTRLTVV.

The chain has TRBV20-1 and TRBJ2-4; tentatively, D is TRBD1 or TRBD2 (6 bases each). The better agreement between TRBJ2-7 and the DNA end casts doubt on the J call. The CDR3 contains 15 residues. Germline V gene sequence: CDR1 DFQATT, CDR2 SNEGSKA (reference sequence). This chain's CDR3 is CSARDMGGRSYEQYF. The CDR3 nucleotides are TGCAGTGCTAGAGATATGGGGGGCCGCTCCTACGAGCAGTACTTC.

This clonotype was counted once. The rearrangement joins TRBV5-1 to TRBJ2-1, with TRBD2 identical over 11 bases. The J call may be in error: the DNA end matches TRBJ2-7 better. Germline loops: CDR1 SGHRS, CDR2 YFSETQ. This CDR3 is built from 15 residues. The CDR3 reads CASSSGLAEYNEQYF. CDR3 sequence (DNA): TGCGCCAGCAGCTCGGGACTAGCGGAGTACAATGAGCAGTACTTC.

This clonotype was detected only a few times. The chain uses TRBV5-1 and TRBJ1-1; 7 bases map to TRBD1. With V trimmed by 4 bases and J by 7 bases, 16 bases remained unmatched. Per germline, CDR1 SGHRS and CDR2 YFSETQ. This CDR3 is built from 16 residues. CDR3 sequence: CASSVRASGGFYEAFF. CDR3 coding DNA: TGCGCCAGCAGCGTTAGAGCTTCAGGGGGATTCTATGAAGCTTTCTTT.

Comments on this clonotype: One junction end does not reproduce the germline sequence, and a read error may be involved. The rearrangement links TRBV5-1 to TRBJ2-1; D tentatively reads TRBD1 or TRBD2 (7 bases each). This CDR3 has 14 amino acids. Germline V CDR1 and CDR2: SGHRS, YFSETQ. The CDR3 nucleotides read TGCGCCAGCAGCTTGGCTCAGGGGGGGAATGAGCCGTTCTTC. Translation: CASSLAQGGNEPFF. The full variable domain, with the rest looked up from reference TRBV5-1 and TRBJ2-1, is KAGVTQTPRYLIKTRGQQVTLSCSPISGHRSVSWYQQTPGQGLQFLFEYFSETQRNKGNFPGRFSGRQFSNSRSEMNVSTLELGDSALYLCASSLAQGGNEPFFGPGTRLTVL.

This clonotype was seen more than once but under ten times. This chain connects TRBV12-3 or TRBV12-4 to TRBJ2-3; D perhaps matches TRBD2 (6 bases). Trimming pared 7 bases from V and 3 bases from J, leaving 14 bases between. The CDR3 consists of 14 residues. The CDR3 spells CASTLLEGTDTQYF. The CDR3 bases are TGTGCCAGCACCCTGTTGGAGGGTACAGATACGCAGTATTTT.

About this clonotype: Sequence at one end of the junction differs from germline and may be a read error. The rearrangement uses TRBV7-3 and TRBJ2-2, with D perhaps given as TRBD1 or TRBD2 (6 bases each). The CDR3 has 16 residues. From germline, CDR1 is SGHTA and CDR2 FQGTGA. CDR3 protein: CASSLGGLGSTGELFF. The CDR3 region has the DNA TGCGCCAGCAGCTTAGGGGGGCTGGGGAGCACCGGGGAGCTGTTTTTT.

This clonotype was detected a few times. The chain combines TRBV12-3 or TRBV12-4 with TRBJ2-7, with TRBD1 matching over 10 bases. V dropped 1 base and J dropped 8; count of bases not matched to a gene: 8. The CDR3 extends over 15 amino acids. CDR3 nucleotide sequence: TGTGCCAGCAGTTTAGGGCGGACAGGGGGTACTAAGCAGTACTTC. Protein: CASSLGRTGGTKQYF.

The table lists this clonotype with a few counts. The gene calls are TRBV5-1 and TRBJ2-4; 10 positions agree with TRBD1. V was clipped by 4 bases and J by 8 bases; unmatched bases: 9. Looked up from germline, CDR1 is SGHRS and CDR2 is YFSETQ. This CDR3 spans 15 amino acids. CDR3 sequence (DNA): TGCGCCAGCAGCCCTCAGACAGGGGGCTGGGACATTCAGTACTTC. It translates to CASSPQTGGWDIQYF.

CDR3 amino acids: CASSPYGNYEQYF. The CDR3 DNA sequence: TGTGCCAGCTCTCCTTACGGGAACTACGAGCAGTACTTC. The chain carries TRBV28 and TRBJ2-7; a possible D gene is TRBD2 (5 bases). The CDR3 runs to 13 residues. Trimming removed 8 bases at V and 3 bases at J, with 14 bases between. The germline V gene has CDR1 MDHEN and CDR2 SYDVKM. Drawing the rest from reference TRBV28 and TRBJ2-7, the complete variable domain is DVKVTQSSRYLVKRTGEKVFLECVQDMDHENMFWYRQDPGLGLRLIYFSYDVKMKEKGDIPEGYSVSREKKERFSLILESASTNQTSMYLCASSPYGNYEQYFGPGTRLTVT.

This clonotype was counted between two and nine times. The gene calls are TRBV12-3 or TRBV12-4 and TRBJ1-1, with D maybe TRBD1 (6 bases). This CDR3 spans 15 amino acids. With 1 base removed from V and 5 bases from J, the gap between germline ends came to 14 bases. DNA of the CDR3: TGTGCCAGCAGTTTAGAGCAGGGGCGTCGGACTGAAGCTTTCTTT. It codes for CASSLEQGRRTEAFF.

The J gene is TRBJ2-6, the V gene TRBV6-5; D is uncertain. The germline V gene encodes CDR1 MNHEY and CDR2 SVGAGI. The CDR3 has 17 amino acids. Trimming cost V 4 bases and J 0 bases, with 13 bases left between them. Written as DNA, the CDR3 is TGTGCCAGCAGTTCACAAAAGGGTCGCTCTGGGGCCAACGTCCTGACTTTC. Translated, it gives CASSSQKGRSGANVLTF.

This chain uses TRBV12-3 or TRBV12-4 with TRBJ2-3; 9 bases align to TRBD2. The CDR3 runs 17 residues. J lost 4 bases, V lost 3 bases, and 11 bases had no gene match. CDR3 nucleotide sequence: TGTGCCAGCAGTTTCCCCAAAGCGGGAGGTCGCCCAGATACGCAGTATTTT. This encodes CASSFPKAGGRPDTQYF.

J is TRBJ1-2 and V is TRBV5-1, with 8 bases fitting TRBD1. Germline CDR1 and CDR2: SGHRS and YFSETQ. V lost 5 bases to trimming and J lost 5 bases; unmatched junction nucleotides: 8. This CDR3 comprises 14 residues. In DNA, the CDR3 is TGCGCCAGCAGTGAGGGACAGGTCCGGTATGGCTACACCTTC. Translation: CASSEGQVRYGYTF.

The rearrangement uses TRBV12-3 or TRBV12-4 and TRBJ2-7, with D unclear. Trimming left V 5 bases short and J 2 bases short, with 13 bases between. The CDR3 runs to 14 residues. CDR3 sequence reads: CASSAAEPPYEQYF. The CDR3 nucleotides read TGTGCCAGCAGTGCTGCAGAGCCCCCCTACGAGCAGTACTTC.

V gene TRBV5-6 combines with J gene TRBJ2-3, with 10 bases identical to TRBD2. Germline CDR1 is SGHDT and CDR2 is YYEEEE. The CDR3 extends over 13 amino acids. Losses at the gene ends were 4 bases for V and 4 bases for J; bases not matched to a gene: 0. The CDR3 reads CASSGTSADTQYF. CDR3 nucleotides: TGTGCCAGCAGCGGGACTAGCGCAGATACGCAGTATTTT. Full variable domain (missing parts from reference TRBV5-6 and TRBJ2-3): DAGVTQSPTHLIKTRGQQVTLRCSPKSGHDTVSWYQQALGQGPQFIFQYYEEEERQRGNFPDRFSGHQFPNYSSELNVNALLLGDSALYLCASSGTSADTQYFGPGTRLTVL.

This clonotype was detected only a few times. The chain uses TRBV10-3 and TRBJ1-6; a weak D match, TRBD1 (5 bases). This CDR3 has 15 residues. Germline V gene data show CDR1 as ENHRY and CDR2 as SYGVKD. Trimming stripped 4 bases from V and 10 bases from J, with 17 bases between. The CDR3: CAISAPGVGTSPLHF. CDR3 sequence (DNA): TGTGCCATCAGTGCCCCCGGAGTCGGGACCTCACCCCTCCACTTT.

The chain is built from TRBV21-1 and TRBJ1-2. TRBV21-1 is listed as a pseudogene. This CDR3 has 11 amino acids. The CDR3 loop is CVGSKVYGYTF. In DNA form, the CDR3 reads TGTGTCGGCAGCAAAGTTTATGGCTACACCTTC.

The chain links TRBV5-1 to TRBJ2-1; tentative D call: TRBD1 (5 bases). The J call may be incorrect, as the DNA end agrees better with TRBJ2-7. The germline V gene has CDR1 SGHRS and CDR2 YFSETQ. The CDR3 sequence is 17 residues long. CDR3 nucleotides: TGCGCCAGCAGCTTGGTCCCGACAGAGGCGTCCTACAATGAGCAGTACTTC. It codes for CASSLVPTEASYNEQYF.

V gene TRBV5-1 combines with J gene TRBJ1-2; perhaps TRBD1 as D (6 bases). The V gene's germline CDR1 is SGHRS and CDR2 YFSETQ. CDR3 size: 14 residues. Trimming removed 4 bases from V and 11 bases from J, with 21 bases in between. The CDR3 region is CASSRGGQGEKYTF. For the CDR3, the DNA is TGCGCCAGCAGCCGGGGGGGGCAGGGCGAAAAGTACACCTTC.